The present T cell receptor beta chain was sequenced within a study of radiation and T cells in renal cell carcinoma. Notes on the study in general: Irradiated tumors had higher TCR clonality than control tumors.

The protocol was immunoSEQ multiplex PCR, while the TCRdb copy is restricted to in-frame clones and leaves out a portion. The sample lists around 16,000 clones, about 56% occurring once. Treatment meaning: treatment-naive control, cytoreductive nephrectomy. The V gene's germline CDR1 is SGHRS and CDR2 YFSETQ. The CDR3 spans 14 residues. With 1 base removed from V and 4 bases from J, the gap between germline ends came to 11 bases. Concerning this clone itself: Its specificity is not known.

Source: tumor tissue, taken from a patient whose treatment was nephrectomy without radiotherapy. This clonotype was obtained from a man aged 45-65 years with renal cell carcinoma. V gene TRBV5-1 combines with J gene TRBJ1-1; possible D gene TRBD1, 6 bases. The CDR3 loop is CASSLSQGSTEAFF. CDR3 in DNA: TGCGCCAGCAGCTTGTCACAGGGAAGCACTGAAGCTTTCTTT.